This TCR beta chain originates from a study of T cell responses to AZD1222 COVID-19 vaccine. The data were produced by immunoSEQ multiplex PCR, yet TCRdb's version contains in-frame clones alone and is incomplete. The table lists 150,000 to 200,000 clones, 90% to 95% of them singletons, with approximately 1.2% in the top ten. V was pared by 8 bases and J by 5 bases, with 30 bases between. CDR3 length: 19 amino acids. The germline V gene has CDR1 SGHAT and CDR2 FQNNGV. The study's findings and limits: Every sample of the repertoires postdated the peak T cell response. Dominant at 160-218 and 743-854, vaccine-associated CD4 TCRs also spanned spike. There were mostly white British donors and more females than males, and clonal diversity was possibly underestimated.

A single count supports this clone. Antigen unknown. The TCR originated in an adult who received the AZD1222 COVID-19 vaccine. The sample in question was peripheral blood, obtained 28 days after the second AZD1222 dose. V is TRBV11-2 and J is TRBJ2-2, with D perhaps matching TRBD2 (6 bases). CDR3 DNA sequence: TGTGCCAGCCCCACCGGCGGGATAACCGGAGGTTATGGAACCGGGGAGCTGTTTTTT. Its translation is CASPTGGITGGYGTGELFF. The variable domain in full, with the rest retrieved from reference TRBV11-2 and TRBJ2-2, is EAGVAQSPRYKIIEKRQSVAFWCNPISGHATLYWYQQILGQGPKLLIQFQNNGVVDDSQLPKDRFSAERLKGVDSTLKIQPAKLEDSAVYLCASPTGGITGGYGTGELFFGEGSRLTVL.